The entry below describes one T cell receptor (beta chain). Its specificity is not known. With random hexamers, reverse transcription was performed on roughly 0.5 to 1 ug of RNA. An immunoSEQ multiplex PCR generated amplified TCR beta CDR3 products spanning 54 Vbeta and 13 Jbeta. In TCRdb, the immunoSEQ multiplex PCR reads were re-called with MiXCR into one record per CDR3 protein. Of hundreds of thousands of distinct CDR3 sequences in the sample, 95% were seen once. The sample belongs to a study of CD8 T cells in Susac syndrome. Study-level results: The number of individuals included in the study's TCR sequencing and HLA analysis was acknowledged as relatively small.

The V gene's germline CDR1 is SEHNR and CDR2 FQNEAQ (reference sequence). The CDR3 sequence is 14 residues long. V lost 8 bases and J lost 0, with 11 bases in between. Sequencing of TCR beta was undertaken in CD8+ and CD4+ T cells derived from blood. TEMRA cells underwent FACS enrichment and CD8+ and CD4+ T cells underwent negative isolation. The sample taken for sequencing was CD4+ T cells from PBMCs. This TCR derives from a human donor with multiple sclerosis. The chain has TRBV7-9 and TRBJ2-4, with D unresolved. CDR3 DNA: TGTGCCAGCCTCGACGTCCTAGCCAAAAACATTCAGTACTTC. It codes for CASLDVLAKNIQYF.